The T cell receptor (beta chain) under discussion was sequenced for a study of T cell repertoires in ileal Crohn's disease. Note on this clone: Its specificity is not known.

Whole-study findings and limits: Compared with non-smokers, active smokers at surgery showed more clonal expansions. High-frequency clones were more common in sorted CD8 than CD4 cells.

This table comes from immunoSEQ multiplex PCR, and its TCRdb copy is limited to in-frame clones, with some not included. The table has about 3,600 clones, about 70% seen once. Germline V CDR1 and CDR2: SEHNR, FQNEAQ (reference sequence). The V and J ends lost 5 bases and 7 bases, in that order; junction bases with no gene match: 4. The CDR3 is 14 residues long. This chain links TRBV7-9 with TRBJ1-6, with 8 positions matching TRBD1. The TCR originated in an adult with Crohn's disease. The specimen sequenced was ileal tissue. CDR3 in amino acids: CASSPTGGNSPLHF. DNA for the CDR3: TGTGCCAGCAGCCCCACAGGGGGAAATTCACCCCTCCACTTT.